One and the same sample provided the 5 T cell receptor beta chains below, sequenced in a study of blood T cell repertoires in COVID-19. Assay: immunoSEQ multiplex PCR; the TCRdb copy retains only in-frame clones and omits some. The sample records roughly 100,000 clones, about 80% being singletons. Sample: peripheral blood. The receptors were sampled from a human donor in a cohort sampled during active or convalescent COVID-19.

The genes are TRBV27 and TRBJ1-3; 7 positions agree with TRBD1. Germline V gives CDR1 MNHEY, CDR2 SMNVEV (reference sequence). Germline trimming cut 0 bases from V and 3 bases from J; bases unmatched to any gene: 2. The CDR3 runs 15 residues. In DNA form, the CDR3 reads TGTGCCAGCAGTTTATCAGGGGGCTATGGAAACACCATATATTTT. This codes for CASSLSGGYGNTIYF.

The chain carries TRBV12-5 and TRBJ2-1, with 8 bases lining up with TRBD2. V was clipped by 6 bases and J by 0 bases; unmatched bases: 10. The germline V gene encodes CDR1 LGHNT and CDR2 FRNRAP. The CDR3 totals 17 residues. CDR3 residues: CASGGAGGRSSYNEQFF. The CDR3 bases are TGTGCTAGTGGCGGGGCGGGGGGCCGTAGCTCCTACAATGAGCAGTTCTTC.

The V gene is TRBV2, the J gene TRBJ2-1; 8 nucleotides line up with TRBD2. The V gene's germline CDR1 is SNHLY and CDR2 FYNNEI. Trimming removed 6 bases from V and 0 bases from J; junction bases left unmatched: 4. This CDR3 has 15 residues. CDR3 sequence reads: CASRSGTSSYNEQFF. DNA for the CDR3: TGTGCCAGCAGGTCCGGGACTAGCTCCTACAATGAGCAGTTCTTC.

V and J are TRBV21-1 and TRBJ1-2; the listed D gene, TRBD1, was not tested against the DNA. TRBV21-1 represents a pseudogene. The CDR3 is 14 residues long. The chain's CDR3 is CASSLPGGCYGYTF. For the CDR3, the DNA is TGTGCCAGCAGCTTGCCAGGGGGTTGCTATGGCTACACCTTC.

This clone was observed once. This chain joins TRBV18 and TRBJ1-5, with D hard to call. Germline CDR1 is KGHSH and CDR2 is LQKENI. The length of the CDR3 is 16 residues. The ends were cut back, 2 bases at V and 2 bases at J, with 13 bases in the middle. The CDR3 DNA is TGTGCCAGCTCACCAGTTTTCCTTCTTGGCAATCAGCCCCAGCATTTT. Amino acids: CASSPVFLLGNQPQHF. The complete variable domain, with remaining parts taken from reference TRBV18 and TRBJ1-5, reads NAGVMQNPRHLVRRRGQEARLRCSPMKGHSHVYWYRQLPEEGLKFMVYLQKENIIDESGMPKERFSAEFPKEGPSILRIQQVVRGDSAAYFCASSPVFLLGNQPQHFGDGTRLSIL.